The clone carrying this T cell receptor (beta chain) was seen repeatedly, ten times or more. What it binds is not known. Germline-derived CDR1 and CDR2 are MGHRA and YSYEKL. V trimming: 2 bases; J trimming: 1 base; junction bases outside the gene matches: 10. This CDR3 has 17 residues. Researchers amplified the TCR beta CDR3 regions from RNA transcripts. First-round RT-PCR with HTBI primers amplified the TCR CDR3 region. TCRdb recomputed calls from the multiplex PCR reads with MiXCR, one row per CDR3 protein. The repertoire includes more than 600,000 distinct CDR3 sequences, approximately 16% of them detected once, and around 8% sits in the top ten. Disease duration under 2 months; hyperthyroidism patients were aged 18 to 65. This specimen belongs to a study of T cells in Graves' hyperthyroidism and ophthalmopathy. Study-level findings and limits: Peripheral blood also featured most of the thyroid clonotypes expanded above 0.001.

The V gene is TRBV4-1, the J gene TRBJ1-1, with 7 nucleotides matching TRBD1. The origin of this receptor is a man in his late teens or twenties with Graves' hyperthyroidism. The sample was blood. CDR3 region: CASSQRGTGVENTEAFF. Written as DNA, the CDR3 is TGCGCCAGCAGCCAAAGAGGAACAGGGGTTGAGAACACTGAAGCTTTCTTT.